This T cell receptor (beta chain) was identified in a study of blood T cell repertoires in COVID-19. The wider study: Samples representing acute and convalescent COVID-19 were sourced from the United States, Italy and Spain. T cells, B-cell-depleted T cells, or PBMCs supplied cDNA or gDNA.

CDR1 is KGHSH and CDR2 is LQKENI in the germline V gene. This CDR3 comprises 14 residues. Unmatched junction bases numbered 2, after V lost 0 bases and J lost 5 bases. Donors were grouped by their self-reported clinical history. The authors' processing: Reference gene primers were amplified, and this amplification served to estimate nucleated cell counts. TCRdb's table, derived via immunoSEQ multiplex PCR, lists solely in-frame clones and lacks some. Clonal size and the V and J genes are those of that table, whereas D and trimming came from the DNA. The sample has approximately 200,000 clones; around 91% are singletons.

The specimen sequenced was PBMCs or T cells enriched from blood (not recorded which). This chain connects TRBV18 to TRBJ1-2; 8 nucleotides agree with TRBD1. The source is a woman younger than 30 in a cohort exposed to, infected with or recovered from COVID-19 (not recorded which). CDR3 in DNA: TGTGCCAGCTCACCACCGACAGGGGAATATGGCTACACCTTC. It encodes CASSPPTGEYGYTF.